The TCR beta chain under discussion was sequenced for a study of shared clonotypes between healthy human individuals. The V gene end was trimmed by 6 bases and the J gene end by 7 bases; junction bases not matched to a gene: 7. This CDR3 is built from 13 residues. Germline V CDR1 and CDR2: LGHNT, FRNRAP. This clone was counted a few times. Per the original data handling: In the immunoSEQ data, sequences were junction-only and lacked quality scores, so filtering differed. The method was immunoSEQ multiplex PCR; TCRdb's version includes in-frame clones alone and lacks a portion of them. The V and J calls and the clone size are those of that table, but D and trimming were determined from the DNA. Of 700,000 or so clones listed, about three quarters were seen once; the top ten hold approximately 2%.

Sequencing used memory CD4+ T cells sorted from blood. This sample's subset: CD45RA-negative fraction. The rearrangement uses TRBV12-5 and TRBJ2-7; 9 bases align to TRBD2. The receptor comes from a woman in her 30s in good health. CDR3 amino acids: CASGIAGAREQYF. DNA of the CDR3: TGTGCTAGTGGCATAGCGGGAGCGCGAGAGCAGTACTTC.